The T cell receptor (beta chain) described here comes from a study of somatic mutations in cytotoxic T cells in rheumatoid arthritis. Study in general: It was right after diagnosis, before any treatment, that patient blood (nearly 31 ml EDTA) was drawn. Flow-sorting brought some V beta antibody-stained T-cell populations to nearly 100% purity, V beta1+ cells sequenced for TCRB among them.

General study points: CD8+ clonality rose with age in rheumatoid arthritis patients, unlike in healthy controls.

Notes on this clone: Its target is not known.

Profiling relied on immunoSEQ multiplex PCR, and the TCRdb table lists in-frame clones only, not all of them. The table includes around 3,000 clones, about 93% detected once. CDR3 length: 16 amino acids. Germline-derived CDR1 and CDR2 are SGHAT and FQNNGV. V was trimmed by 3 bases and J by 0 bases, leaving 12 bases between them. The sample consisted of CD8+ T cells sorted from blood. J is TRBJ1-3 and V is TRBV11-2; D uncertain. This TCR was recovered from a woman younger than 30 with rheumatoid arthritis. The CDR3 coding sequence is TGTGCCAGCAGCTTTTCGCCTCTGAGCTCTGGAAACACCATATATTTT. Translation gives CASSFSPLSSGNTIYF.